This T cell receptor (beta chain) is from a study of OX40 agonist ivuxolimab in advanced cancers. Background for the entire study: The costimulatory receptor OX40 (CD134) was targeted by ivuxolimab, a fully human IgG2 agonistic monoclonal antibody. Intravenous ivuxolimab was administered to patients every 2 weeks at six dose levels: 0.01, 0.1, 0.3, 1.5, 3 and 10 mg/kg. Of the approximately 50 dose-escalation patients, hepatocellular carcinoma was present in approximately 20, melanoma in approximately 15, renal cell carcinoma in 9 and head and neck cancer in 9. The dose-escalation cohort was around 83% male with a mean age of about 54 years, ranging from roughly 23 to 80. Prior anti-PD-1, anti-PD-L1 or anti-CTLA-4 therapy was permitted, and about two fifths of dose-escalation patients had received checkpoint inhibitors. Three dose-escalation patients achieved partial responses, one with hepatocellular carcinoma and two with cutaneous melanoma. Peripheral TCRbeta sequencing aimed to test whether ivuxolimab altered TCR sequence diversity and caused clonal T-cell expansion. The paper describes the monotherapy dose-escalation part (N = 52 patients) of the phase I trial of ivuxolimab. The full study reports these points: On average, CD8+ T cells showed more expanded clones than CD4+ T cells after ivuxolimab. At doses from 0.1 to 3.0 mg/kg, clonal expansion was seen in both CD4+ and CD8+ blood T cells between baseline and week 6. The antigen specificity of the peripheral T cells that underwent clonal expansion was not determined. Low levels of normalized T-cell clonal expansion were also seen in some patients who did not respond. In partial responders in the 0.1-3.0 mg/kg groups, normalized peripheral clonal expansion was found to be among the lowest, especially among CD8+ T cells.

The trial excluded patients who had a history of autoimmune disease or who were on systemic immunosuppression. Peripheral blood for TCR sequencing was drawn from every dose cohort at baseline, at cycle 4 day 1 and at cycle 7 day 1. Samples came from an open-label, multicenter, first-in-human phase I dose-escalation trial of ivuxolimab. Adults with locally advanced or metastatic melanoma, renal cell, hepatocellular, or head and neck squamous cell carcinoma were enrolled in the trial. Before TCR sequencing, CD4+ and CD8+ T cells were separately sorted from peripheral blood. The germline V gene encodes CDR1 MGHDK and CDR2 SYGVNS. V lost 8 bases and J lost 3 bases, and the count of bases not matched to a germline gene is 12. The cysteine opens and the phenylalanine closes a CDR3 of 15 amino acids. Here the CDR3 DNA is all that survives: 45 bases in frame from base 1. Comments on this clone: Its antigen remains unidentified. No qualities accompany the bases; no much larger clone lies one base away.

To sequence the TCRbeta CDR3 region, genomic DNA was isolated from the sorted cells. The immunoSEQ Assay was used for sequencing of TCRbeta CDR3 regions. This immuneACCESS table, as held by TCRdb, lists in-frame sequences with V and J called but not all clones. Of the missing ones, under half trace to an unresolved V gene in checked studies; the others have no known cause. The sample table lists 57,000 or so clones, 80% to 90% of them with a count of one. Clones ranked in the top ten supply about 0.88% of the sample. This clonotype originated in an adult with an advanced solid tumor such as melanoma, head and neck, liver or kidney cancer. Sequenced material: CD4+ or CD8+ T cells sorted from blood, taken in a trial of the OX40 agonist ivuxolimab. The rearrangement joined TRBV25-1 to TRBJ2-7; TRBD2 fits 8 bases in the junction. The DNA reads as follows: TGTGCCAGCCGGGGGGGGCGGGCCGGAATCTACGAGCAGTACTTC. It specifies CASRGGRAGIYEQYF.